The 32 T cell receptor beta chains below come from one sample, sequenced in a study of blood T cell repertoires in COVID-19. TCRdb keeps only in-frame clones here, not all; method: immunoSEQ multiplex PCR. The repertoire holds a few hundred thousand clones, with around nine tenths as singletons. Sequencing input: PBMCs or T cells enriched from blood (not recorded which). Receptors were obtained from a woman between 25 and 40 years old who had recovered from COVID-19.

V usage is TRBV29-1 and J usage is TRBJ2-1; perhaps TRBD2 as D (6 bases). The CDR3 totals 15 residues. The V and J ends lost 3 bases and 8 bases respectively, with 20 bases between them. CDR1 and CDR2 (germline): SQVTM, ANQGSEA. The CDR3 DNA reads TGCAGCGTTGACTCGACGGGATTAGGGGAGGATGAGCAGTTCTTC. Its protein product is CSVDSTGLGEDEQFF.

Details on this clone: This sample also contains other DNA sequences that code for the same CDR3. J is TRBJ2-7 and V is TRBV5-1, with 10 bases aligning to TRBD1. This CDR3 spans 13 amino acids. Germline values: CDR1 SGHRS, CDR2 YFSETQ. V lost 5 bases to trimming and J lost 3 bases; unmatched junction nucleotides: 2. The CDR3 region has the DNA TGCGCCAGCAGGCGGACAGGGGGCTACGAGCAGTACTTC. Translation: CASRRTGGYEQYF.

The rearrangement links TRBV14 to TRBJ1-2, with 9 bases identical to TRBD1. V shed 2 bases, J shed 2 bases, and the junction held 12 bases outside the gene matches. This CDR3 spans 18 amino acids. Germline V CDR1 and CDR2: SGHDN, FVKESK. The CDR3 protein is CASSQPGQGLSYNYGYTF. Here the CDR3 DNA reads TGTGCCAGCAGCCAACCGGGACAGGGACTAAGTTACAACTATGGCTACACCTTC.

The rearrangement links TRBV5-1 to TRBJ2-1; TRBD1 is a possible D gene (6 bases). This CDR3 region has 13 residues. Germline V gives CDR1 SGHRS, CDR2 YFSETQ. V was pared by 2 bases and J by 12 bases, with 15 bases between. CDR3 in DNA: TGCGCCAGCAGCTTAGCACAGGGACGAGGGCAGTTCTTC. Translation: CASSLAQGRGQFF.

This sequence joins TRBV24-1 and TRBJ1-2, with 11 bases that match TRBD1. The J segment lost 6 bases and the V segment lost 3 bases, leaving 8 bases of the junction unmatched. The CDR3 has 16 residues. Per the germline V gene, CDR1 is KGHDR and CDR2 is SFDVKD. CDR3: CATSDTGTGGIDGYTF. Here the CDR3 DNA reads TGTGCCACCAGTGATACCGGGACAGGGGGAATCGATGGCTACACCTTC.

The chain joins TRBV11-2 to TRBJ2-7, with D tentatively TRBD2 (6 bases). The CDR3 is 14 amino acids. The germline V gene has CDR1 SGHAT and CDR2 FQNNGV. V dropped 5 bases and J dropped 2 bases, with 13 bases sitting between them. CDR3 DNA sequence: TGTGCCAGCAGCCCCCTAAGGAGGGCCTACGAGCAGTACTTC. It codes for CASSPLRRAYEQYF.

This clone was recorded a few times. This chain links TRBV5-1 with TRBJ2-7; D remains unclear. The germline V gene encodes CDR1 SGHRS and CDR2 YFSETQ. V dropped 3 bases and J dropped 0 bases, with 16 bases sitting between them. This CDR3 has 16 amino acids. The CDR3 bases are TGCGCCAGCAGCTCCCAGTACAGCTTAGGCTCCTACGAGCAGTACTTC. Translating gives CASSSQYSLGSYEQYF.

Turning to this clone: Distinct nucleotide sequences in the sample also encode this CDR3. The chain couples TRBV5-1 to TRBJ1-1; maybe TRBD1 (6 bases). Germline CDR1 SGHRS, CDR2 YFSETQ. This CDR3 is built from 14 residues. Trimming removed 0 bases from V and 2 bases from J, with 8 bases in between. In DNA, the CDR3 is TGCGCCAGCAGCTTGGGGACAGCAAACACTGAAGCTTTCTTT. Residues: CASSLGTANTEAFF. The complete variable domain, with remaining parts taken from reference TRBV5-1 and TRBJ1-1, reads KAGVTQTPRYLIKTRGQQVTLSCSPISGHRSVSWYQQTPGQGLQFLFEYFSETQRNKGNFPGRFSGRQFSNSRSEMNVSTLELGDSALYLCASSLGTANTEAFFGQGTRLTVV.

This clone has a single count. Here the CDR3 DNA reads TGTGCCAGCTGCAAGTTAGCGGGGGCGAACACCGGGGAGCTGTTTTTT. Translation: CASCKLAGANTGELFF. This chain uses TRBV7-6 with TRBJ2-2; 9 positions match TRBD2. Germline CDR1 and CDR2: SGHVS and FNYEAQ. The CDR3 runs 16 residues. With 8 bases clipped from V and 0 bases from J, the junction kept 7 bases outside the gene matches.

The chain is built from TRBV3-1 (or the pseudogene TRBV3-2) and TRBJ2-7, with D possibly being TRBD1 (7 bases). Germline CDR1 is LGHDT and CDR2 is YNNKEL (reference sequence). V dropped 4 bases and J dropped 0 bases, with 25 bases sitting between them. This CDR3 comprises 19 residues. The CDR3, as DNA: TGTGCCAGCAGCCGCAACCTTCAGGGGAGGACAGGAGCCTCCTACGAGCAGTACTTC. This translates into CASSRNLQGRTGASYEQYF.

The chain combines TRBV13 with TRBJ2-1; 12 bases align to TRBD2. The V gene end was trimmed by 4 bases and the J gene end by 0 bases; junction bases not matched to a gene: 16. Germline-derived CDR1 and CDR2 are PRHDT and FYEKMQ (reference sequence). This CDR3 is built from 21 residues. The CDR3 loop reads CASSSLKLGLAGPHSYNEQFF. The CDR3 nucleotides read TGTGCCAGCAGCTCACTAAAACTAGGACTAGCGGGGCCTCACTCCTACAATGAGCAGTTCTTC.

The chain recombines TRBV12-3 or TRBV12-4 with TRBJ1-2, with a possible D match to TRBD1 (5 bases). V lost 2 bases and J 6 bases, leaving 10 bases between the germline ends. CDR3 length: 13 residues. This CDR3 reads CASSLPQGDGYTF. Written as DNA, the CDR3 is TGTGCCAGCAGTTTACCGCAGGGCGATGGCTACACCTTC.

The chain links TRBV7-9 to TRBJ2-7; 10 positions match TRBD2. J lost 5 bases, V lost 2 bases, and 3 bases had no gene match. CDR3 length: 14 amino acids. Germline V gene lookup returns CDR1 SEHNR and CDR2 FQNEAQ (reference sequence). CDR3: CASSLLAGVHEQYF. DNA of the CDR3: TGTGCCAGCAGCTTACTAGCGGGAGTCCACGAGCAGTACTTC.

V usage is TRBV19 and J usage is TRBJ1-1, with D tentatively TRBD1 (6 bases). V was clipped by 6 bases and J by 5 bases, with 19 bases between them. Germline V gene data show CDR1 as LNHDA and CDR2 as SQIVND (reference sequence). The CDR3 is 15 residues long. CDR3 residues: CASRRGQSKGTEAFF. Written as DNA, the CDR3 is TGTGCCAGTAGACGAGGACAGTCTAAAGGGACTGAAGCTTTCTTT. The full variable domain, with the rest looked up from reference TRBV19 and TRBJ1-1, is DGGITQSPKYLFRKEGQNVTLSCEQNLNHDAMYWYRQDPGQGLRLIYYSQIVNDFQKGDIAEGYSVSREKKESFPLTVTSAQKNPTAFYLCASRRGQSKGTEAFFGQGTRLTVV.

V usage is TRBV28 and J usage is TRBJ2-7, with D unclear. This CDR3 has 12 amino acids. V was pared by 5 bases and J by 3 bases, with 8 bases between. Germline assignment: CDR1 MDHEN and CDR2 SYDVKM. CDR3 in amino acids: CASSRRIYEQYF. CDR3 DNA: TGTGCCAGCAGTCGCAGGATCTACGAGCAGTACTTC.

This chain joins TRBV24-1 and TRBJ1-1; D is possibly TRBD1 (5 bases). This CDR3 has 14 residues. Per the germline V gene, CDR1 is KGHDR and CDR2 is SFDVKD. V lost 12 bases and J 10 bases, leaving 26 bases between the germline ends. DNA of the CDR3: TGTGCCGGAAGGGGTGGGGCCCGATTACGTCGAGCTTTCTTT. This sequence encodes CAGRGGARLRRAFF.

This sequence joins TRBV5-1 and TRBJ1-6; 7 positions agree with TRBD1. The CDR3 contains 17 residues. Germline V lookup: CDR1 SGHRS, CDR2 YFSETQ. J gave up 9 bases and V 0 bases, and 12 bases lay outside the gene matches. The CDR3 here is CASSLGDSATPISPLHF. CDR3 sequence (DNA): TGCGCCAGCAGCTTGGGGGACAGTGCTACCCCCATTTCACCCCTCCACTTT. Together with reference TRBV5-1 and TRBJ1-6, the CDR3 gives the full variable domain: KAGVTQTPRYLIKTRGQQVTLSCSPISGHRSVSWYQQTPGQGLQFLFEYFSETQRNKGNFPGRFSGRQFSNSRSEMNVSTLELGDSALYLCASSLGDSATPISPLHFGNGTRLTVT.

The chain combines TRBV12-5 with TRBJ2-7; TRBD2 agrees at 7 bases. This CDR3 is 16 amino acids long. J gave up 3 bases and V 3 bases, and 11 bases lay outside the gene matches. Germline lookup yields CDR1 LGHNT and CDR2 FRNRAP. CDR3 in DNA: TGTGCTAGTGGTTTTTATCTCAGCGGGATGATCTACGAGCAGTACTTC. Amino acid sequence: CASGFYLSGMIYEQYF.

V usage is TRBV11-3 and J usage is TRBJ2-1; the D gene is possibly TRBD2 (6 bases). V lost 2 bases and J lost 2, with 13 bases in between. The germline V gene has CDR1 SGHNT and CDR2 YENEEA. The CDR3 runs to 16 residues. CDR3 nucleotides: TGTGCCAGCAGCTTAAGAGGGGACTTGACCTACAATGAGCAGTTCTTC. Amino acids: CASSLRGDLTYNEQFF.

The rearrangement joins TRBV2 to TRBJ1-3; 9 positions agree with TRBD1. V was clipped by 6 bases and J by 6 bases; unmatched bases: 9. This CDR3 has 15 residues. Germline V gives CDR1 SNHLY, CDR2 FYNNEI. CDR3 loop: CASSPGQGELNTIYF. CDR3 nucleotide sequence: TGTGCCAGCAGCCCGGGACAGGGAGAATTAAACACCATATATTTT.

V and J are TRBV6-5 and TRBJ2-2; tentatively, D is TRBD2 (5 bases). Germline V gene lookup returns CDR1 MNHEY and CDR2 SVGAGI. The V gene lost 6 bases and the J gene lost 6 bases, with 17 bases spanning the gap. This CDR3 is built from 15 residues. Here the CDR3 reads CASSKGETRAGELFF. DNA for the CDR3: TGTGCCAGCAGCAAGGGCGAAACTAGAGCCGGGGAGCTGTTTTTT.

The rearrangement uses TRBV14 and TRBJ2-3; maybe TRBD2 (5 bases). The CDR3 length is 13 residues. Trimming took 4 bases from V and 12 from J, leaving 17 bases between them. Germline V CDR1 and CDR2: SGHDN, FVKESK. The CDR3 DNA is TGTGCCAGCAGCCTGGCGGTCGGACTTCTCCAGTATTTT. Amino acid sequence: CASSLAVGLLQYF.

This chain connects TRBV23-1 to TRBJ2-4; tentatively, D is TRBD2 (5 bases). TRBV23-1 is an open reading frame whose function is uncertain. The CDR3 totals 21 residues. With 6 bases removed from V and 0 bases from J, the gap between germline ends came to 30 bases. DNA of the CDR3: TGCGCCAGCAGCTCGTACGGGGTATGGGTTGCGACGGACCTAGCCAAAAACATTCAGTACTTC. This sequence encodes CASSSYGVWVATDLAKNIQYF.

V is TRBV19 and J is TRBJ2-4, with a tentative D call TRBD2 (6 bases). This CDR3 spans 15 amino acids. Germline V gene lookup returns CDR1 LNHDA and CDR2 SQIVND (reference sequence). V lost 3 bases and J lost 3, with 12 bases in between. The CDR3 nucleotides are TGTGCCAGTAGTATTTTAGGGACTGTCAAAAACATTCAGTACTTC. Residues: CASSILGTVKNIQYF.

The rearrangement uses TRBV5-6 and TRBJ2-5; 12 bases map to TRBD2. The V segment lost 4 bases and the J segment 5 bases; nucleotides outside the gene matches: 9. CDR1 and CDR2 from the germline V gene are SGHDT and YYEEEE. CDR3 length: 16 amino acids. CDR3 coding DNA: TGTGCCAGCAGCCGAGGACTAGCGGGAACGAAGGAGACCCAGTACTTC. It specifies CASSRGLAGTKETQYF.

This chain connects TRBV18 to TRBJ1-5, with D unresolved. There are 13 residues in the CDR3. Germline V gene data show CDR1 as KGHSH and CDR2 as LQKENI. Trimming removed 1 base at V and 6 bases at J, with 7 bases between. CDR3 sequence: CASSPQRGQPQHF. The CDR3, as DNA: TGTGCCAGCTCACCACAACGGGGTCAGCCCCAGCATTTT.

V usage is TRBV5-4 and J usage is TRBJ1-1; perhaps TRBD1 as D (6 bases). V was clipped by 0 bases and J by 5 bases, with 11 bases between them. This CDR3 region has 14 residues. Per the germline V gene, CDR1 is SGHNT and CDR2 is YYREEE (reference sequence). The chain's CDR3 is CASSLGWGLTEAFF. The CDR3 DNA reads as TGTGCCAGCAGCTTGGGGTGGGGGCTAACTGAAGCTTTCTTT.

The gene calls are TRBV7-3 and TRBJ1-1; D ambiguous. Trimming left V 4 bases short and J 3 bases short, with 18 bases between. This CDR3 has 16 residues. CDR1 SGHTA and CDR2 FQGTGA come from the germline V gene. The CDR3, as DNA: TGTGCCAGCAGCTCAGATAGGTTGGTGAGGGACACTGAAGCTTTCTTT. Encoded protein: CASSSDRLVRDTEAFF.

The chain has TRBV9 and TRBJ2-1, with D possibly being TRBD2 (7 bases). The CDR3 loop spans 16 amino acids. The V gene lost 2 bases and the J gene lost 7 bases, with 19 bases spanning the gap. CDR1 SGDLS and CDR2 YYNGEE come from the germline V gene. The CDR3 loop is CASSVIDRGARNEQFF. For the CDR3, the DNA is TGTGCCAGCAGCGTGATCGACCGGGGGGCCAGGAATGAGCAGTTCTTC.

This clone was seen a single time. V gene TRBV7-9 combines with J gene TRBJ2-7; maybe TRBD2 (5 bases). V was shortened by 5 bases and J by 2 bases, with 16 bases between the two germline ends. This CDR3 comprises 15 residues. Germline V lookup: CDR1 SEHNR, CDR2 FQNEAQ (reference sequence). Here the CDR3 reads CASSPYTGKTYEQYF. CDR3 in DNA: TGTGCCAGCAGCCCGTATACGGGAAAAACCTACGAGCAGTACTTC.

V is TRBV6-5 and J is TRBJ2-1; 9 positions match TRBD2. With 2 bases clipped from V and 8 bases from J, the junction kept 7 bases outside the gene matches. CDR3 length: 15 residues. Germline CDR1 reads MNHEY; CDR2 reads SVGAGI. The CDR3 loop reads CASSYAGGPHDEQFF. In DNA form, the CDR3 reads TGTGCCAGCAGTTACGCGGGAGGGCCGCACGATGAGCAGTTCTTC.

The chain joins TRBV9 to TRBJ1-2; D remains ambiguous. Per the germline V gene, CDR1 is SGDLS and CDR2 is YYNGEE. The CDR3 totals 14 residues. V lost 0 bases and J lost 6, with 12 bases in between. This CDR3 is CASSVGDGRDGYTF. The CDR3, as DNA: TGTGCCAGCAGCGTAGGAGATGGGAGGGATGGCTACACCTTC. The full variable domain, with the rest looked up from reference TRBV9 and TRBJ1-2, is DSGVTQTPKHLITATGQRVTLRCSPRSGDLSVYWYQQSLDQGLQFLIQYYNGEERAKGNILERFSAQQFPDLHSELNLSSLELGDSALYFCASSVGDGRDGYTFGSGTRLTVV.